These 17 T cell receptor beta chains share one sample of origin, sequenced in a study of blood T cell repertoires in COVID-19. The repertoire was sequenced with immunoSEQ multiplex PCR; TCRdb's copy has only in-frame clones and lacks some. The sample carries approximately 170,000 clones, 80% recorded once. The sample consisted of PBMCs or T cells enriched from blood (not recorded which). These receptors were obtained from a man aged 35 to 55 who had recovered from COVID-19.

This clone occurred once. This chain links TRBV5-1 with TRBJ2-3; 8 positions agree with TRBD1. This CDR3 contains 15 residues. Germline CDR1 and CDR2: SGHRS and YFSETQ. The J segment lost 1 base and the V segment lost 6 bases, leaving 7 bases of the junction unmatched. CDR3 nucleotides: TGCGCCAGCATGTTACAGGGGGTCGGCACAGATACGCAGTATTTT. Protein: CASMLQGVGTDTQYF. The full variable domain, with the rest looked up from reference TRBV5-1 and TRBJ2-3, is KAGVTQTPRYLIKTRGQQVTLSCSPISGHRSVSWYQQTPGQGLQFLFEYFSETQRNKGNFPGRFSGRQFSNSRSEMNVSTLELGDSALYLCASMLQGVGTDTQYFGPGTRLTVL.

The chain employs TRBV21-1 and TRBJ1-2; the D call of TRBD1 is as the table states it, not checked on the DNA. TRBV21-1 is a pseudogene locus. The CDR3 is 14 amino acids. For the CDR3, the DNA is TGTGCCAGCAGCGACAGAAGAGCTAACTATGGCTACACCTTC. Protein sequence: CASSDRRANYGYTF.

V usage is TRBV3-1 (or the pseudogene TRBV3-2) and J usage is TRBJ1-5, with TRBD1 matching 9 bases. The CDR3 has 14 residues. The germline CDR1 and CDR2 sequences are LGHDT and YNNKEL (reference sequence). Trimming removed 5 bases from V and 7 bases from J; junction bases left unmatched: 6. CDR3 loop: CASSSGTGNQPQHF. The DNA of the CDR3 is TGTGCCAGCAGCTCCGGGACAGGGAACCAGCCCCAGCATTTT.

V usage is TRBV10-3 and J usage is TRBJ2-5; TRBD1 aligns across 10 bases. After removal of 4 bases from V and 5 bases from J, the junction contained 7 bases not matched to a gene. This CDR3 region has 15 residues. Looked up from germline, CDR1 is ENHRY and CDR2 is SYGVKD. The CDR3 loop reads CAISAPGQGRETQYF. CDR3 nucleotides: TGTGCCATCAGTGCCCCGGGACAGGGGCGGGAGACCCAGTACTTC.

This chain uses TRBV6-5 with TRBJ2-3, with D hard to call. V lost 2 bases, J lost 1 base, and 7 bases lay in between. The CDR3 is made up of 14 amino acids. In germline, CDR1 is MNHEY, CDR2 SVGAGI. The CDR3 sequence is CASSYEVGTDTQYF. The CDR3 DNA reads as TGTGCCAGCAGTTACGAGGTGGGCACAGATACGCAGTATTTT.

This chain links TRBV27 with TRBJ1-6; the match to TRBD1 covers 9 bases. With V trimmed by 7 bases and J by 8 bases, 6 bases remained unmatched. Germline V gene sequence: CDR1 MNHEY, CDR2 SMNVEV (reference sequence). This CDR3 has 14 residues. CDR3 residues: CASTTGTGHSPLHF. For the CDR3, the DNA is TGTGCCAGCACCACCGGGACAGGGCATTCACCCCTCCACTTT.

The chain joins TRBV29-1 to TRBJ1-1; the match to TRBD1 covers 7 bases. The CDR3 length is 14 residues. V gave up 5 bases and J gave up 1 base; unmatched junction bases: 7. Germline-derived CDR1 and CDR2 are SQVTM and ANQGSEA. In DNA form, the CDR3 reads TGCAGCGTTCTTACTTACAGGGGGAACACTGAAGCTTTCTTT. This encodes CSVLTYRGNTEAFF.

The rearrangement links TRBV9 to TRBJ1-6, with no clear D. The CDR3 covers 17 residues. V lost 0 bases to trimming and J lost 7 bases, with 17 bases between them. Looked up from germline, CDR1 is SGDLS and CDR2 is YYNGEE. The DNA for the CDR3 is TGTGCCAGCAGCGTAGCTACCGGGGTTGGCTACAATTCACCCCTCCACTTT. Amino acids: CASSVATGVGYNSPLHF.

This chain uses TRBV4-2 with TRBJ1-1, with D unresolved. The germline CDR1 and CDR2 sequences are LGHNA and YNFKEQ. V was shortened by 1 base and J by 5 bases, with 8 bases between the two germline ends. This CDR3 comprises 13 residues. The CDR3 spells CASSQGTGTEAFF. CDR3 sequence (DNA): TGTGCCAGCAGCCAAGGGACGGGAACTGAAGCTTTCTTT.

The chain joins TRBV18 to TRBJ1-6, with 7 bases identical to TRBD1. This CDR3 comprises 14 residues. Trimming cost V 6 bases and J 7 bases; bases outside gene matches: 6. CDR1 and CDR2 from the germline V gene are KGHSH and LQKENI. CDR3 residues: CASSPTGENSPLHF. The CDR3 DNA reads as TGTGCCAGCTCGCCTACAGGGGAGAATTCACCCCTCCACTTT.

The gene calls are TRBV5-6 and TRBJ1-2; possibly TRBD1 for D (6 bases). The CDR3 has 14 residues. Germline assignment: CDR1 SGHDT and CDR2 YYEEEE. The germline V and J ends were trimmed by 7 bases and 4 bases, with 17 bases remaining between them. The chain's CDR3 is CASQEAGATYGYTF. The CDR3 DNA follows: TGTGCCAGCCAGGAGGCAGGGGCGACCTATGGCTACACCTTC.

The chain employs TRBV27 and TRBJ1-1; D unresolved. The germline V gene has CDR1 MNHEY and CDR2 SMNVEV (reference sequence). This CDR3 region has 13 residues. The V and J ends lost 6 bases and 3 bases respectively, with 11 bases between them. CDR3 in amino acids: CASSYRRDTEAFF. CDR3 bases: TGTGCCAGCAGCTACCGGAGGGACACTGAAGCTTTCTTT.

This clone was found a few times. V gene TRBV2 combines with J gene TRBJ1-3; 12 nucleotides match TRBD1. V dropped 9 bases and J dropped 4; count of bases not matched to a gene: 16. The CDR3 length is 18 residues. Germline-derived CDR1 and CDR2 are SNHLY and FYNNEI. In DNA, the CDR3 is TGTGCCAGTCGCACTTGGGACAGGGGGCCCAACCAAGGAAACACCATATATTTT. Translated: CASRTWDRGPNQGNTIYF.

This sequence joins TRBV10-1 and TRBJ1-6, with 8 bases fitting TRBD1. V lost 4 bases, J lost 7 bases, and 6 bases stayed unmatched. There are 15 residues in the CDR3. Germline assignment: CDR1 WNHNN and CDR2 SYGVQD (reference sequence). CDR3 sequence reads: CASSVAQGGNSPLHF. Written as DNA, the CDR3 is TGCGCCAGCAGTGTGGCACAGGGGGGGAATTCACCCCTCCACTTT.

The V and J genes are TRBV11-2 and TRBJ2-3, with D hard to call. The CDR3 runs to 12 residues. V lost 5 bases and J 0 bases, leaving 3 bases between the germline ends. The germline V gene encodes CDR1 SGHAT and CDR2 FQNNGV. CDR3 residues: CASSLSTDTQYF. The DNA of the CDR3 is TGTGCCAGCAGCCTCAGCACAGATACGCAGTATTTT.

The chain employs TRBV5-1 and TRBJ1-4; 10 bases align to TRBD1. V shed 4 bases and J 5 bases; nucleotides not matched to a gene: 2. Germline V gene data show CDR1 as SGHRS and CDR2 as YFSETQ. The CDR3 totals 14 residues. CDR3 amino acids: CASSVGQGNEKLFF. The CDR3 region has the DNA TGCGCCAGCAGCGTGGGACAGGGGAATGAAAAACTGTTTTTT.

The chain employs TRBV2 and TRBJ1-5; the D gene is possibly TRBD1 (5 bases). The germline gives CDR1 SNHLY, CDR2 FYNNEI. This CDR3 comprises 14 residues. V was trimmed by 3 bases and J by 0 bases, leaving 6 bases between them. CDR3 sequence reads: CASSDDSSNQPQHF. The CDR3 coding sequence is TGTGCCAGCAGTGATGACAGTAGCAATCAGCCCCAGCATTTT. Full variable domain (remainder filled in from reference TRBV2 and TRBJ1-5): EPEVTQTPSHQVTQMGQEVILRCVPISNHLYFYWYRQILGQKVEFLVSFYNNEISEKSEIFDDQFSVERPDGSNFTLKIRSTKLEDSAMYFCASSDDSSNQPQHFGDGTRLSIL.